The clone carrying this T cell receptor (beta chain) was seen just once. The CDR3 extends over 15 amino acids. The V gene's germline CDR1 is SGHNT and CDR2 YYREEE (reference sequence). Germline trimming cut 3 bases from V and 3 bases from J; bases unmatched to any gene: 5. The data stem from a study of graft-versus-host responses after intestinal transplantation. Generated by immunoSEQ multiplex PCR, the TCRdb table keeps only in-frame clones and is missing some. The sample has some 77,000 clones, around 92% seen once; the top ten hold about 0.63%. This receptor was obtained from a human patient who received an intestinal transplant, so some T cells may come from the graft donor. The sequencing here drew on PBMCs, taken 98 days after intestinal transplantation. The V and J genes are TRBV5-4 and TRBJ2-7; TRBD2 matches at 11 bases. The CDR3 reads CASSYGTSGSYEQYF. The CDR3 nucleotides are TGTGCCAGCAGCTACGGGACTAGCGGAAGCTACGAGCAGTACTTC.